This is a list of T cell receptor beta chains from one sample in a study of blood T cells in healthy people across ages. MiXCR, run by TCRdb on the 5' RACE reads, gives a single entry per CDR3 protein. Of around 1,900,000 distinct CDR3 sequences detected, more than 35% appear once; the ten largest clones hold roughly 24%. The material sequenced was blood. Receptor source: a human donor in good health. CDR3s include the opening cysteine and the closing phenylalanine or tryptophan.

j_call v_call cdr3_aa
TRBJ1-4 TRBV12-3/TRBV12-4 CASSHTTGERESTNEKLFF
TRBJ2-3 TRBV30 CAWSGGLSTDTQYF
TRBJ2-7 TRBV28 CASSPRTPTYEQYF
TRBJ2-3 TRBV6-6 CASSIVQPSTDTQYF
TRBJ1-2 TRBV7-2 CASSLGPSTARHRGYTF
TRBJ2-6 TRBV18 CASSPFGGTGFYSGANVLTF
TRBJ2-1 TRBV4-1 CASSQDLLAGGQTSYNEQFF
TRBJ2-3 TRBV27 CASSPEAGGPTDTQYF
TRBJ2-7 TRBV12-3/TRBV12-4 CASSVTGTGTYEQYF
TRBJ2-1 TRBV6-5 CASGNPQKMSDEQFF
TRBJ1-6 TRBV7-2 CTSSVHAGSRGLLHF
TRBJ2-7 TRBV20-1 CSAVGGQARVDEQYF
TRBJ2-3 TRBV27 CASSLLGSTNTQYF
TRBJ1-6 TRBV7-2 CASSEATGEGSPLHF
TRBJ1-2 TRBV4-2 CASRPRQGYGYTF